These T cell receptor beta chains were read from a single sample in a study of shared clonotypes between healthy human individuals. Sequencing used immunoSEQ multiplex PCR; TCRdb keeps in-frame clones, though not all of them. The sample lists over a million clones; approximately 96% were seen once. The sample taken for sequencing was naive CD4+ T cells sorted from blood. The origin of the receptors is a man aged 25 to 40 in good health. Each CDR3 is given with its conserved first and last residue. D genes are given only for firm matches. For some rows the clone size is stated as once, few or many, or as a class when expanded; others skip it.

clone size | J gene | V gene | D gene | CDR3 protein | CDR3 DNA
once | TRBJ2-7 | TRBV7-2 | - | CASSFTGGGEQYF | TGTGCCAGCAGCTTTACGGGGGGCGGTGAGCAGTACTTC
- | TRBJ1-2 | TRBV15 | - | CATSRDNTHGYTF | TGTGCCACCAGCAGAGACAATACCCATGGCTACACCTTC
- | TRBJ2-6 | TRBV5-1 | - | CASSLRDLSSGANVLTF | TGCGCCAGCAGCTTGAGGGACCTAAGCTCTGGGGCCAACGTCCTGACTTTC
- | TRBJ2-7 | TRBV5-5 | TRBD2 | CASSQAKGLAGVREQYF | TGTGCCAGCAGCCAAGCAAAAGGACTAGCGGGAGTGAGGGAGCAGTACTTC
- | TRBJ2-1 | TRBV5-4 | - | CASSSYLGGEQFF | TGTGCCAGCAGCAGTTACTTGGGCGGTGAGCAGTTCTTC
- | TRBJ1-5 | TRBV30 | - | CAWSVLGNQPQHF | TGTGCCTGGAGTGTTCTAGGCAATCAGCCCCAGCATTTT
- | TRBJ2-2 | TRBV7-2 | TRBD2 | CASRKRGNTGELFF | TGTGCCAGCAGAAAGCGGGGGAACACCGGGGAGCTGTTTTTT
once | TRBJ2-3 | TRBV27 | - | CALTPGPGTTGTDTQYF | TGTGCCTTGACACCCGGACCCGGCACCACAGGCACAGATACGCAGTATTTT
- | TRBJ2-5 | TRBV9 | TRBD1 | CASSEGQGVETQYF | TGTGCCAGCAGCGAGGGACAGGGGGTAGAGACCCAGTACTTC
- | TRBJ2-7 | TRBV28 | TRBD1 | CASSPGQDYEQYF | TGTGCCAGCAGTCCGGGACAGGACTACGAGCAGTACTTC
- | TRBJ2-5 | TRBV5-1 | - | CASSLGREETQYF | TGCGCCAGCAGCTTAGGCAGGGAGGAGACCCAGTACTTC
- | TRBJ2-7 | TRBV5-6 | - | CASSLWRGQIYF | TGTGCCAGCAGCTTGTGGCGGGGACAGATCTACTTC
- | TRBJ1-5 | TRBV7-9 | - | CASSTHNNQPQHF | TGTGCCAGCAGCACTCATAATAATCAGCCCCAGCATTTT
- | TRBJ2-1 | TRBV29-1 | TRBD2 | CSVGASGTRLQFF | TGCAGCGTTGGGGCTAGCGGGACCCGGCTGCAGTTCTTC
- | TRBJ1-5 | TRBV9 | - | CASSVGGSGNQPQHF | TGTGCCAGCAGCGTAGGGGGGTCGGGTAATCAGCCCCAGCATTTT
- | TRBJ2-1 | TRBV10-1 | - | CASSGTVGVNEQFF | TGCGCCAGCAGTGGAACAGTGGGTGTCAATGAGCAGTTCTTC
- | TRBJ1-5 | TRBV27 | - | CASSPRWGTDQPQHF | TGTGCCAGCAGTCCGCGTTGGGGGACGGATCAGCCCCAGCATTTT
once | TRBJ1-1 | TRBV15 | - | CATSRETPGGNAEAFF | TGTGCCACCAGCAGAGAGACGCCAGGCGGGAACGCTGAAGCTTTCTTT
once | TRBJ2-7 | TRBV27 | TRBD2 | CASSPKTSPGEQYF | TGTGCCAGCAGCCCCAAGACTAGCCCGGGCGAGCAGTACTTC
- | TRBJ1-3 | TRBV18 | - | CASSPSGSQGPGNTIYF | TGTGCCAGCTCACCTTCAGGGTCACAGGGACCTGGAAACACCATATATTTT
- | TRBJ2-7 | TRBV11-3 | TRBD2 | CASSLGPSGSYEQYF | TGTGCCAGCAGCTTAGGACCTAGCGGGTCCTACGAGCAGTACTTC
- | TRBJ2-3 | TRBV27 | TRBD2 | CASSPKPTLAGGVYF | TGTGCCAGCAGTCCAAAGCCTACTTTAGCGGGAGGGGTGTATTTT